This TCR beta chain was retrieved from a study of blood T cell repertoires in COVID-19. Study overall: Collection of acute and convalescent COVID-19 samples took place in the United States, Italy and Spain. PBMCs, B-cell-depleted T cells, or T cells were the source of the cDNA or gDNA that made up the material.

The protocol was immunoSEQ multiplex PCR, while the TCRdb copy is restricted to in-frame clones and leaves out a portion. The repertoire includes over 50,000 clones, about 89% of them detected once, and approximately 7.6% sits in the top ten. The source of this sequence is a woman aged 55-69 years with active or convalescent COVID-19. The sequenced sample was peripheral blood.

The CDR3 is CASKQGQPEAFF. The CDR3 nucleotides are TGTGCCAGCAAACAGGGACAGCCTGAAGCTTTCTTT. The rearrangement uses TRBV6-6 and TRBJ1-1; 7 bases map to TRBD1. V lost 7 bases, J lost 6 bases, and 5 bases stayed unmatched. CDR1 and CDR2 (germline): MNHNY, SVGAGI (reference sequence). The CDR3 spans 12 residues.